This entry is about one TCR beta chain. Its specificity is unknown. TCRdb recomputed calls from the 5' RACE reads with MiXCR, one row per CDR3 protein. This sample carries around 250,000 distinct CDR3 sequences, around 10% of them seen once, and the ten largest clones take 20% to 25%. This specimen comes from a study of T-cell memory formation after mild COVID-19. Study-wide points: The CD4+ clones that contracted clustered mainly within CM and EM, and the CD8+ clones concentrated in EMRA.

V lost 3 bases to trimming and J lost 2 bases; unmatched junction nucleotides: 11. This CDR3 region has 17 residues. Germline CDR1 reads SGHRS; CDR2 reads YFSETQ. Sequenced sample: PBMCs or a T cell subset sorted from them (not recorded which). This receptor was identified in a man in his late teens or twenties who had mild COVID-19 (a few samples of this study predate the infection). Cell type and time point are not known. The rearrangement joins TRBV5-1 to TRBJ2-5, with 9 bases matching TRBD2. The CDR3 sequence: CASSSHRASGAQETQYF. Written as DNA, the CDR3 is TGCGCCAGCAGCTCACACAGGGCTAGCGGGGCTCAAGAGACCCAGTACTTC.